A single sample is the source of the 26 T cell receptor beta chains below, sequenced in a study of shared clonotypes between healthy human individuals. Profiled with immunoSEQ multiplex PCR; TCRdb holds only in-frame clones, not every one. There are 2 million to 2.5 million clones in the sample; around 95% occur only once, and roughly 0.13% lies in the top ten. Sequences were obtained from naive CD4+ T cells sorted from blood. Specified subset: CD45RA+ positively selected. These receptors all stem from a man aged 18 to 35 in good health.

CDR3 DNA: TGCAGCGAGACGACAGGGCCTTATACAGATACGCAGTATTTT. It yields the protein CSETTGPYTDTQYF. The J gene is TRBJ2-3, the V gene TRBV29-1, with 7 bases matching TRBD1. V was clipped by 7 bases and J by 3 bases; unmatched bases: 10. The CDR3 covers 14 residues. Looked up from germline, CDR1 is SQVTM and CDR2 is ANQGSEA.

Concerning this clone: Other DNA sequences in the sample encode the same CDR3. The CDR3 spells CATSRDLNQPQHF. The CDR3 region has the DNA TGTGCCACCAGCAGAGATCTTAATCAGCCCCAGCATTTT. V usage is TRBV15 and J usage is TRBJ1-5; no definite D call. Germline CDR1 is LNHNV and CDR2 is YYDKDF (reference sequence). Trimming pared 0 bases from V and 4 bases from J, leaving 4 bases between. This CDR3 has 13 residues. The complete variable domain, with remaining parts taken from reference TRBV15 and TRBJ1-5, reads DAMVIQNPRYQVTQFGKPVTLSCSQTLNHNVMYWYQQKSSQAPKLLFHYYDKDFNNEADTPDNFQSRRPNTSFCFLDIRSPGLGDTAMYLCATSRDLNQPQHFGDGTRLSIL.

The chain recombines TRBV28 with TRBJ2-5, with 13 nucleotides matching TRBD2. Unmatched junction bases numbered 6, after V lost 6 bases and J lost 2 bases. The CDR3 loop spans 16 amino acids. Germline CDR1 and CDR2: MDHEN and SYDVKM. CDR3 nucleotide sequence: TGTGCCAGCAGCTCCGGACTAGCGGGAGTGCAAGAGACCCAGTACTTC. It yields the protein CASSSGLAGVQETQYF.

The CDR3 spells CASYPPGKQETQYF. CDR3 bases: TGCGCCAGCTACCCCCCCGGGAAACAAGAGACCCAGTACTTC. The chain recombines TRBV5-1 with TRBJ2-5, with a possible D match to TRBD2 (5 bases). Germline V CDR1 and CDR2: SGHRS, YFSETQ. CDR3 length: 14 residues. V was shortened by 7 bases and J by 2 bases, with 15 bases between the two germline ends.

V usage is TRBV7-2 and J usage is TRBJ2-5, with D possibly called TRBD1 or TRBD2 (5 bases each). V lost 7 bases, J lost 8 bases, and 20 bases lay in between. The CDR3 spans 14 residues. Per the germline V gene, CDR1 is SGHTA and CDR2 is FQGNSA. The CDR3, as DNA: TGTGCCAGCAAAGGCTCCGGGACCCCTTTCACCCAGTACTTC. It translates to CASKGSGTPFTQYF.

The J gene is TRBJ2-3, the V gene TRBV9; D may be TRBD1 (6 bases). This CDR3 spans 14 amino acids. Trimming removed 2 bases from V and 0 bases from J, with 7 bases in between. CDR1 is SGDLS, CDR2 YYNGEE, per germline. Here the CDR3 DNA reads TGTGCCAGCAGCGTGGGACATAGCACAGATACGCAGTATTTT. It encodes CASSVGHSTDTQYF.

CDR3 sequence reads: CASSSAGDNSPLHF. DNA for the CDR3: TGTGCCAGCAGTTCGGCAGGGGATAATTCACCCCTCCACTTT. The V call is TRBV28, the J call TRBJ1-6, with D maybe TRBD1 (6 bases). CDR3 length: 14 amino acids. Germline CDR1 reads MDHEN; CDR2 reads SYDVKM. V lost 4 bases and J lost 5, with 9 bases in between.

The V and J genes are TRBV7-2 and TRBJ2-1; D is perhaps TRBD2 (6 bases). V shed 0 bases and J shed 5 bases, with 20 bases lying between them. This CDR3 comprises 18 residues. Germline V gene sequence: CDR1 SGHTA, CDR2 FQGNSA. The CDR3 nucleotides are TGTGCCAGCAGCTTAGCCCGACTTCGGGGCGGAGGGAACAATGAGCAGTTCTTC. Encoded protein: CASSLARLRGGGNNEQFF.

This clone was found once. The rearrangement uses TRBV2 and TRBJ2-3, with 10 bases lining up with TRBD2. Germline CDR1 and CDR2: SNHLY and FYNNEI. V lost 7 bases and J lost 6; bases outside the gene matches: 7. The CDR3 contains 14 residues. The CDR3 is CASKSLAGVDTQYF. The CDR3 DNA follows: TGTGCCAGCAAGTCGCTAGCGGGAGTTGATACGCAGTATTTT.

This clone was counted only a few times. The sample holds other DNA sequences that translate to the same CDR3. The genes are TRBV5-1 and TRBJ1-3; no definite D call. V was clipped by 0 bases and J by 0 bases, with 4 bases between them. Germline CDR1 reads SGHRS; CDR2 reads YFSETQ. CDR3 length: 14 residues. In DNA, the CDR3 is TGCGCCAGCAGCTTGGAGAGCTCTGGAAACACCATATATTTT. It codes for CASSLESSGNTIYF. The full variable domain, in which reference TRBV5-1 and TRBJ1-3 provide the parts outside the CDR3, is KAGVTQTPRYLIKTRGQQVTLSCSPISGHRSVSWYQQTPGQGLQFLFEYFSETQRNKGNFPGRFSGRQFSNSRSEMNVSTLELGDSALYLCASSLESSGNTIYFGEGSWLTVV.

V and J are TRBV5-4 and TRBJ2-1; 14 positions match TRBD2. This CDR3 comprises 17 residues. The ends lost 4 bases at V and 1 base at J; junction bases unmatched: 4. Germline V gene sequence: CDR1 SGHNT, CDR2 YYREEE (reference sequence). CDR3 in amino acids: CASSGRTSGGSYNEQFF. Written as DNA, the CDR3 is TGTGCCAGCAGCGGCCGGACTAGCGGGGGGTCCTACAATGAGCAGTTCTTC.

The CDR3 protein is CASSLDSRLAGGPSYEQYF. The CDR3 coding sequence is TGTGCCAGCAGCTTAGATTCCCGTCTAGCGGGAGGGCCCTCCTACGAGCAGTACTTC. The chain recombines TRBV11-2 with TRBJ2-7; 12 nucleotides match TRBD2. The length of the CDR3 is 19 residues. CDR1 and CDR2 (germline): SGHAT, FQNNGV. With 0 bases clipped from V and 0 bases from J, the junction kept 9 bases outside the gene matches.

The chain is built from TRBV5-6 and TRBJ2-2; TRBD1 matches 7 bases. Trimming took 1 base from V and 4 from J; bases not matched to a gene: 4. Germline V CDR1 and CDR2: SGHDT, YYEEEE. This CDR3 has 15 amino acids. This CDR3 is CASSLRGLGTGELFF. The CDR3, as DNA: TGTGCCAGCAGCTTGAGGGGGCTTGGCACCGGGGAGCTGTTTTTT.

In nucleotides, the CDR3 is TGTGCCATCAGTGTGACTAGCGGGAGCTTCAACGAGCAGTACTTC. Translation gives CAISVTSGSFNEQYF. The chain joins TRBV10-3 to TRBJ2-7, with TRBD2 matching over 12 bases. The CDR3 is 15 residues long. The trim removed 4 bases at V and 5 bases at J, leaving 6 bases unmatched. Germline values: CDR1 ENHRY, CDR2 SYGVKD.

V usage is TRBV6-5 and J usage is TRBJ2-2; D is perhaps TRBD1 (5 bases). The CDR3 runs to 15 residues. V was clipped by 6 bases and J by 1 base, with 12 bases between them. Germline assignment: CDR1 MNHEY and CDR2 SVGAGI. The CDR3 DNA follows: TGTGCCAGCAGCAAACCCGGACAGAACACCGGGGAGCTGTTTTTT. It specifies CASSKPGQNTGELFF.

This clone was picked up one time. The chain employs TRBV28 and TRBJ2-3, with D unclear. The germline V and J ends were trimmed by 6 bases and 1 base, with 14 bases remaining between them. The CDR3 is 15 residues long. Germline lookup yields CDR1 MDHEN and CDR2 SYDVKM. The CDR3 DNA sequence: TGTGCCAGCAGCTCTTACTCTGCAGGCACAGATACGCAGTATTTT. This sequence encodes CASSSYSAGTDTQYF.

J is TRBJ2-7 and V is TRBV6-5; D tentatively fits TRBD1 or TRBD2 (7 bases each). Between the trimmed V and J ends, which lost 0 bases and 2 bases, there was a span of 14 bases. Germline V gene data show CDR1 as MNHEY and CDR2 as SVGAGI. CDR3 length equals 16 residues. CDR3 sequence: CASSYSWQGGTYEQYF. CDR3 nucleotide sequence: TGTGCCAGCAGTTACTCGTGGCAGGGGGGGACCTACGAGCAGTACTTC.

This sequence joins TRBV6-1 and TRBJ1-5; D is undetermined. The CDR3 consists of 13 residues. The germline gives CDR1 MNHNS, CDR2 SASEGT. Trimming shortened V by 4 bases and J by 6 bases, and 10 bases separated the two germline ends. Here the CDR3 reads CASSGTLSQPQHF. The CDR3 DNA reads as TGTGCCAGCAGTGGTACCTTGAGTCAGCCCCAGCATTTT.

About this clone: Other DNA sequences in the sample encode the same CDR3. The chain joins TRBV6-5 to TRBJ1-1; no clear D gene. The CDR3 sequence is 14 residues long. In germline, CDR1 is MNHEY, CDR2 SVGAGI. Trimming took off 0 bases at V and 0 bases at J, with 5 bases between the two ends. The CDR3 sequence is CASSYSGLNTEAFF. CDR3 coding DNA: TGTGCCAGCAGTTACTCAGGTTTGAACACTGAAGCTTTCTTT.

On this clone itself: Other DNA sequences in the sample encode the same CDR3. The rearrangement links TRBV10-3 to TRBJ1-5; D gene uncertain. Germline CDR1 reads ENHRY; CDR2 reads SYGVKD. The V gene lost 0 bases and the J gene lost 1 base, with 7 bases spanning the gap. The CDR3 consists of 15 residues. The CDR3 bases are TGTGCCATCAGTGAGTCTGCAGAGAGCAATCAGCCCCAGCATTTT. It is translated as CAISESAESNQPQHF.

This chain connects TRBV28 to TRBJ2-2, with D possibly TRBD1 on 5 matching bases. CDR1 is MDHEN, CDR2 SYDVKM, per germline. V lost 8 bases, J lost 4 bases, and 8 bases lay in between. This CDR3 comprises 12 residues. The CDR3 is CASQGRTGELFF. The CDR3 region has the DNA TGTGCCAGCCAGGGCCGCACCGGGGAGCTGTTTTTT.

The chain uses TRBV19 and TRBJ2-2; D is unclear. V lost 4 bases to trimming and J lost 9 bases, with 9 bases between them. The CDR3 consists of 12 residues. Germline-derived CDR1 and CDR2 are LNHDA and SQIVND (reference sequence). The CDR3, as DNA: TGTGCCAGTAGTACCTCTGAGCGGGAGCTGTTTTTT. This gives the protein CASSTSERELFF.

This clone was detected once. In DNA form, the CDR3 reads TGTGCCAGCAGCTTAGCGGGACAGGGGGCAGGCGAGCAGTACTTC. This sequence encodes CASSLAGQGAGEQYF. The gene calls are TRBV7-6 and TRBJ2-7; 12 bases match TRBD1. V trimming: 0 bases; J trimming: 6 bases; junction bases outside the gene matches: 3. Germline loops: CDR1 SGHVS, CDR2 FNYEAQ. The CDR3 covers 15 residues.

The chain links TRBV7-2 to TRBJ1-6, with D possibly being TRBD1 (5 bases). The CDR3 loop spans 14 amino acids. Germline V lookup: CDR1 SGHTA, CDR2 FQGNSA. V lost 3 bases and J 6 bases, leaving 9 bases between the germline ends. CDR3 region: CASSFRDFNSPLHF. The CDR3 nucleotides are TGTGCCAGCAGCTTCAGGGATTTTAATTCACCCCTCCACTTT.

This clone was recorded a few times. The chain has TRBV18 and TRBJ1-5; 11 bases agree with TRBD1. This CDR3 is built from 14 residues. J was trimmed by 7 bases and V by 5 bases; bases with no gene match: 4. Germline CDR1 reads KGHSH; CDR2 reads LQKENI. CDR3 in DNA: TGTGCCAGCTCAGGGACAGGGGGTTACCAGCCCCAGCATTTT. This sequence encodes CASSGTGGYQPQHF.

The rearrangement links TRBV28 to TRBJ1-5; D is ambiguous. CDR1 is MDHEN, CDR2 SYDVKM, per germline. CDR3 length: 14 amino acids. V lost 6 bases and J 0 bases, leaving 9 bases between the germline ends. Written as DNA, the CDR3 is TGTGCCAGCAGCCCCGGGGATAGCAATCAGCCCCAGCATTTT. This translates into CASSPGDSNQPQHF.